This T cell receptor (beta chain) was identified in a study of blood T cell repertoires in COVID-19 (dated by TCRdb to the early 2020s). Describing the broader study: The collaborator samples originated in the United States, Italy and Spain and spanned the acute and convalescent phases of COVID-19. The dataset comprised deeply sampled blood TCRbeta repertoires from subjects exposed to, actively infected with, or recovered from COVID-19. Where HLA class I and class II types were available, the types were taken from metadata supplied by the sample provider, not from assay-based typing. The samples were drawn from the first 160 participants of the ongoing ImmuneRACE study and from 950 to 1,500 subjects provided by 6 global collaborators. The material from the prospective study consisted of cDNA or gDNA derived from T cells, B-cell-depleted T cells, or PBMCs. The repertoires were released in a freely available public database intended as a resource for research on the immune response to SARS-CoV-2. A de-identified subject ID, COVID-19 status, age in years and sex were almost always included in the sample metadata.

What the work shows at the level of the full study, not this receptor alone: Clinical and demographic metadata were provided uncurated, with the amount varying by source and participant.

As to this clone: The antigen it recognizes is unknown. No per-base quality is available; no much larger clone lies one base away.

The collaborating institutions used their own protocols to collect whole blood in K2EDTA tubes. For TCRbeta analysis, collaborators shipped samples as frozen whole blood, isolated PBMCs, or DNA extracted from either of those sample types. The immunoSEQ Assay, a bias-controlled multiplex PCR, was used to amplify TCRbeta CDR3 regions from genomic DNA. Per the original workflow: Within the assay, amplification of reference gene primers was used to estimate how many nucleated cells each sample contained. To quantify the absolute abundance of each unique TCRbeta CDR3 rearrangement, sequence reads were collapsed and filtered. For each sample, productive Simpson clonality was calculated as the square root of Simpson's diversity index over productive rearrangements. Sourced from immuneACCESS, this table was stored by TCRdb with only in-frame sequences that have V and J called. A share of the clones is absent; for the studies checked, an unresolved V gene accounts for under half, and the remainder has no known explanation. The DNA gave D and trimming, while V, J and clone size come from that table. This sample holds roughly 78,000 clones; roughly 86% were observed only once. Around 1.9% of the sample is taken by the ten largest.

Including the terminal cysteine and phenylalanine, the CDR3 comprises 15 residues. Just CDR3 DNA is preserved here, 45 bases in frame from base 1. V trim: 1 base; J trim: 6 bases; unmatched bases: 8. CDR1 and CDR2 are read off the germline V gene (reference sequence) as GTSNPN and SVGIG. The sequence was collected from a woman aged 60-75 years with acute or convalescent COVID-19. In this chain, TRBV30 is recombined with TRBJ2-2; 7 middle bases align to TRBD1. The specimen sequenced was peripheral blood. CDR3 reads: CAWSEIQGYSGELFF. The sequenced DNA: TGTGCCTGGAGTGAAATACAGGGGTACTCCGGGGAGCTGTTTTTT.